These 19 T cell receptor beta chains originate from one sample sequenced in a study of OX40 agonist ivuxolimab in advanced cancers. Clones were read by immunoSEQ multiplex PCR, and TCRdb kept only the in-frame ones, dropping some. The profile covers nearly 60,000 clones, with around nine tenths appearing a single time and over 3% taken by the ten largest. Source: CD4+ or CD8+ T cells sorted from blood, taken in a trial of the OX40 agonist ivuxolimab. These receptors all stem from an adult with an advanced solid tumor such as melanoma, head and neck, liver or kidney cancer.

The rearrangement links TRBV30 to TRBJ2-6; TRBD2 might be the D (7 bases). Between the trimmed V and J ends, which lost 8 bases and 0 bases, there was a span of 17 bases. Germline V gene lookup returns CDR1 GTSNPN and CDR2 SVGIG (reference sequence). The CDR3 is made up of 16 amino acids. CDR3 sequence (DNA): TGTGCCGGAACGCGGGGGCTATACTCTGGGGCCAACGTCCTGACTTTC. It specifies CAGTRGLYSGANVLTF.

This chain links TRBV7-6 with TRBJ2-7, with D possibly being TRBD1 (5 bases). Looked up from germline, CDR1 is SGHVS and CDR2 is FNYEAQ. CDR3 size: 14 residues. V lost 1 base to trimming and J lost 5 bases, with 12 bases between them. The CDR3 here is CASSLERQSNEQYF. CDR3 DNA: TGTGCCAGCAGCTTAGAAAGACAGAGCAACGAGCAGTACTTC.

This clone was seen a handful of times. The CDR3 here is CASIEGNTEAFF. The CDR3 DNA reads as TGTGCCAGCATTGAGGGGAACACTGAAGCTTTCTTT. The V call is TRBV28, the J call TRBJ1-1; D ambiguous. V lost 7 bases and J 1 base, leaving 7 bases between the germline ends. The V gene's germline CDR1 is MDHEN and CDR2 SYDVKM. The CDR3 runs to 12 residues.

The chain has TRBV7-2 and TRBJ2-2, with 11 bases lining up with TRBD2. Per the germline V gene, CDR1 is SGHTA and CDR2 is FQGNSA. This CDR3 is built from 17 residues. V shed 2 bases, J shed 6 bases, and the junction held 8 bases outside the gene matches. The CDR3 sequence is CASSLTSGGARSGELFF. The CDR3 bases are TGTGCCAGCAGCTTAACTAGCGGGGGAGCTCGGTCCGGGGAGCTGTTTTTT.

The chain is built from TRBV7-2 and TRBJ1-1; 9 nucleotides align to TRBD1. The germline CDR1 and CDR2 sequences are SGHTA and FQGNSA. The CDR3 totals 14 residues. Germline trimming cut 3 bases from V and 5 bases from J; bases unmatched to any gene: 4. The CDR3 region is CASSLQTGGTEAFF. The CDR3 region has the DNA TGTGCCAGCAGCTTGCAGACAGGGGGGACTGAAGCTTTCTTT.

The chain recombines TRBV2 with TRBJ1-2; tentatively, D is TRBD1 (5 bases). Trimming shortened V by 4 bases and J by 3 bases, and 9 bases separated the two germline ends. There are 13 residues in the CDR3. CDR1 is SNHLY and CDR2 is FYNNEI in the germline V gene. The CDR3 nucleotides read TGTGCCAGCAGTGCCGGGGCTTACTATGGCTACACCTTC. It yields the protein CASSAGAYYGYTF.

The rearrangement joins TRBV10-3 to TRBJ2-2; 10 nucleotides agree with TRBD1. V dropped 10 bases and J dropped 6; count of bases not matched to a gene: 8. The length of the CDR3 is 14 residues. Germline assignment: CDR1 ENHRY and CDR2 SYGVKD. As DNA, the CDR3 is TGTGCCACACACGGGACAGGGGACTCCGGGGAGCTGTTTTTT. Amino acid sequence: CATHGTGDSGELFF.

The chain carries TRBV10-2 and TRBJ2-7; the D is unclear. The CDR3 runs 11 residues. Per the germline V gene, CDR1 is WSHSY and CDR2 is SAAADI. The germline V and J ends were trimmed by 4 bases and 3 bases, with 4 bases remaining between them. For the CDR3, the DNA is TGCGCCAGCAGTGTACGCTACGAGCAGTACTTC. This encodes CASSVRYEQYF.

The V call is TRBV7-2, the J call TRBJ2-7, with 8 bases identical to TRBD1. Germline loops: CDR1 SGHTA, CDR2 FQGNSA. The CDR3 has 13 residues. Trimming at V came to 5 bases and at J to 3 bases, leaving 3 bases not matched to a gene. For the CDR3, the DNA is TGTGCCAGCAGCGAAGGGACAGGCTACGAGCAGTACTTC. Encoded protein: CASSEGTGYEQYF.

Comments on this clone: One end of the junction varies from germline; a read error may be responsible. The chain joins TRBV7-7 to TRBJ2-5; weak D call: TRBD2 (7 bases). Per the germline V gene, CDR1 is SSHAT and CDR2 is FNYEAQ (reference sequence). The CDR3 sequence is 16 residues long. The CDR3 reads CASSLGGAGTQETQYF. CDR3 DNA sequence: TGTGCTAGCAGCTTAGGGGGGGCGGGGACCCAAGAGACCCAGTACTTC.

The genes are TRBV6-5 and TRBJ1-6, with TRBD1 identical over 8 bases. Unmatched junction bases numbered 9, after V lost 7 bases and J lost 7 bases. Germline V gene lookup returns CDR1 MNHEY and CDR2 SVGAGI. The CDR3 runs to 15 residues. The CDR3 DNA reads as TGTGCCAGCAAGACCGGACAGGGTCGGAATTCACCCCTCCACTTT. Translation gives CASKTGQGRNSPLHF.

This chain links TRBV2 with TRBJ2-5, with TRBD1 identical over 8 bases. V gave up 5 bases and J gave up 5 bases; unmatched junction bases: 7. The CDR3 contains 14 residues. Germline loops: CDR1 SNHLY, CDR2 FYNNEI. The CDR3 protein is CASSPTWTGETQYF. The DNA of the CDR3 is TGTGCCAGCAGTCCTACCTGGACAGGGGAGACCCAGTACTTC.

The chain uses TRBV5-1 and TRBJ2-1, with 7 bases aligning to TRBD2. V shed 0 bases, J shed 0 bases, and the junction held 3 bases outside the gene matches. The germline V gene encodes CDR1 SGHRS and CDR2 YFSETQ. CDR3 length equals 16 residues. The chain's CDR3 is CASSLVRGSSYNEQFF. CDR3 bases: TGCGCCAGCAGCTTGGTTCGCGGGAGCTCCTACAATGAGCAGTTCTTC.

This clone has a single count. The J gene is TRBJ1-4, the V gene TRBV5-1; 8 nucleotides agree with TRBD1. The CDR3 extends over 13 amino acids. CDR1 and CDR2 (germline): SGHRS, YFSETQ. Unmatched junction bases numbered 4, after V lost 4 bases and J lost 8 bases. The CDR3 DNA follows: TGCGCCAGCAGCCTAGGACAGGGAGAAAAACTGTTTTTT. The encoded protein is CASSLGQGEKLFF. The whole variable domain, remainder taken from reference TRBV5-1 and TRBJ1-4, is KAGVTQTPRYLIKTRGQQVTLSCSPISGHRSVSWYQQTPGQGLQFLFEYFSETQRNKGNFPGRFSGRQFSNSRSEMNVSTLELGDSALYLCASSLGQGEKLFFGSGTQLSVL.

The chain uses TRBV27 and TRBJ1-1; D is uncertain. The CDR3 consists of 13 residues. Germline CDR1 reads MNHEY; CDR2 reads SMNVEV (reference sequence). V was trimmed by 5 bases and J by 0 bases, leaving 7 bases between them. The CDR3 DNA is TGTGCCAGCAGTACCGGGCTGAACACTGAAGCTTTCTTT. Residues: CASSTGLNTEAFF.

The V call is TRBV7-8, the J call TRBJ1-2; TRBD1 agrees at 9 bases. Per the germline V gene, CDR1 is SGHVS and CDR2 is FQNEAQ. Unmatched junction bases numbered 11, after V lost 5 bases and J lost 4 bases. This CDR3 is built from 16 residues. CDR3 loop: CASSPHGQGTIYGYTF. The CDR3 DNA is TGTGCCAGCAGCCCGCACGGACAGGGGACCATCTATGGCTACACCTTC.

The V gene is TRBV18, the J gene TRBJ2-3; 10 bases map to TRBD1. Germline V gives CDR1 KGHSH, CDR2 LQKENI. With V trimmed by 4 bases and J by 0 bases, 1 base remained unmatched. This CDR3 is built from 15 residues. The CDR3 region has the DNA TGTGCCAGCTCACAGGACAGGGGGAGCACAGATACGCAGTATTTT. Translated: CASSQDRGSTDTQYF.

Only one count was recorded for this clone. The chain employs TRBV7-3 and TRBJ2-3; D possibly matches TRBD1 or TRBD2 (5 bases each). V lost 0 bases, J lost 5 bases, and 9 bases lay in between. This CDR3 is built from 14 residues. The V gene's germline CDR1 is SGHTA and CDR2 FQGTGA. This CDR3 is CASSLTGGGDTQYF. CDR3 nucleotides: TGTGCCAGCAGCTTAACAGGTGGGGGAGATACGCAGTATTTT. Full variable domain (missing parts from reference TRBV7-3 and TRBJ2-3): GAGVSQTPSNKVTEKGKYVELRCDPISGHTALYWYRQSLGQGPEFLIYFQGTGAADDSGLPNDRFFAVRPEGSVSTLKIQRTERGDSAVYLCASSLTGGGDTQYFGPGTRLTVL.

This rearrangement joins TRBV15 to TRBJ2-5; 10 bases align to TRBD1. The CDR3 runs 15 residues. Losses at the gene ends were 4 bases for V and 4 bases for J; bases not matched to a gene: 6. Per germline, CDR1 LNHNV and CDR2 YYDKDF (reference sequence). For the CDR3, the DNA is TGTGCCACCAGCAACGACAGGGGGCGCATAGAGACCCAGTACTTC. Amino acids: CATSNDRGRIETQYF.